These T cell receptor beta chains were read from a single sample in a study of cytomegalovirus exposure and HLA in healthy donors. This table comes from immunoSEQ multiplex PCR, and its TCRdb copy is limited to in-frame clones, with some not included. The sample includes 160,000 or so clones, roughly 86% of them seen just once. Sequenced material: PBMCs. These receptors originate from a man aged 18 to 29 in good health and CMV-seropositive. Each CDR3 is given without its conserved first and last residue.

v_gene	j_gene	CDR3aa
TRBV19	TRBJ1-2	ASIRTGMGGGYT
TRBV7-3	TRBJ2-3	ASSFNPSGDTQY
TRBV18	TRBJ2-2	ASSPDRVDGGELF
TRBV7-9	TRBJ2-7	ASSFGGGEQY
TRBV7-6	TRBJ2-7	ASSINPGTGISEQY
TRBV6-5	TRBJ2-4	ASRPGPGNIQY
TRBV29-1	TRBJ2-1	SVSNRDRDYNEQF
TRBV29-1	TRBJ2-7	SVEDGSGGSYEQY
TRBV27	TRBJ2-7	ASSRTGLGNEQY
TRBV2	TRBJ1-2	ASRAGQANYGYT
TRBV19	TRBJ2-7	ASSITGTSGYEQY
TRBV5-1	TRBJ2-3	ASSLRTPGSTDTQY
TRBV9	TRBJ1-4	ASSVGVRAGRTNEKLF
TRBV5-1	TRBJ1-6	ASSNPQGSLRSPLH